The clone carrying this T cell receptor beta chain was counted between two and nine times. This entry belongs to a study of preoperative IRX-2 immunotherapy in early breast cancer. TCRdb's copy holds only in-frame clones and misses some; the assay was immunoSEQ multiplex PCR. The table includes tens of thousands of clones, about 75% detected once. Treatment reported: preoperative locoregional IRX-2 cytokine immunotherapy. Preoperative locoregional IRX-2 cytokine immunotherapy was tested in the phase Ib source study. V was clipped by 8 bases and J by 0 bases, with 13 bases between them. The CDR3 covers 15 residues. Germline CDR1 is KGHSH and CDR2 is LQKENI.

This clonotype was sampled from a human donor with breast cancer. J is TRBJ2-2 and V is TRBV18, with D possibly matching TRBD2 (5 bases). The sample consisted of lymph node tissue, taken after IRX-2 immunotherapy. The CDR3 DNA is TGTGCCAGCCCCCAGGCGGGCTCGAACACCGGGGAGCTGTTTTTT. Translation gives CASPQAGSNTGELFF.